The present T cell receptor beta chain was sequenced within a study of vaccination and CD4 T cells after COVID-19. Specified treatment: roughly 10-day PBMC culture with coronavirus spike peptide pools or control peptides (ViraFEST assay). Unexposed donor CD4+ T cells predated the COVID-19 pandemic, collected 2011-2018. This CDR3 is 15 amino acids long. CDR1 and CDR2 (germline): SQVTM, ANQGSEA. Trimming stripped 5 bases from V and 5 bases from J, with 19 bases between. An Oncomine TCR Beta short-read assay was used to sequence the DNA from cultured CD4+ T cells. MiXCR was run by TCRdb on the PCR reads, yielding one entry per CDR3 protein. The sample lists 5,000 to 8,000 distinct CDR3 sequences, around 51% occurring once. This clonotype has a single count. What it binds is unknown.

Sequencing was carried out using CD4+ T cells from blood, cultured in vitro. The chain recombines TRBV29-1 with TRBJ2-1, with a weak D call TRBD2 (5 bases). This TCR was sampled from a human donor in good health. CDR3 residues: CSVRFSPGNNNEQFF. The CDR3 DNA reads as TGCAGCGTTAGGTTTAGCCCGGGGAACAACAATGAGCAGTTCTTC.